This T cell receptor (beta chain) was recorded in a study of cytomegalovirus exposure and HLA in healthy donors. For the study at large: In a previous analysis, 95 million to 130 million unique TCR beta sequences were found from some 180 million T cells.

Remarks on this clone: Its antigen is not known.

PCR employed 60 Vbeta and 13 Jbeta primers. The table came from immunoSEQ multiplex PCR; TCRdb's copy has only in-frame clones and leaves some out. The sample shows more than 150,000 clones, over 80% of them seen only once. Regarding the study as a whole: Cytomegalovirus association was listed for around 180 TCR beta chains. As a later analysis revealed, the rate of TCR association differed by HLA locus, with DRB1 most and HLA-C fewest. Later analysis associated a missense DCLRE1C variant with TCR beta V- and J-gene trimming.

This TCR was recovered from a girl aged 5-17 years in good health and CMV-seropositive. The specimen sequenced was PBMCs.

The CDR3 DNA reads as TGCGCCAGCAGCCAAGGTGGCAGGGGGCAGGTCAATCAGCCCCAGCATTTT. Encoded protein: CASSQGGRGQVNQPQHF. The chain has TRBV4-1 and TRBJ1-5, with 8 bases fitting TRBD1. This CDR3 region has 17 residues. Germline V gene lookup returns CDR1 MGHRA and CDR2 YSYEKL. The junction had 8 bases not matched to a gene; V was cut back by 1 base and J by 3 bases.